These 18 T cell receptor beta chains were sequenced from one sample in a study of T cell repertoires in cytomegalovirus infection. These TCRs' antigens remain unknown. TCRdb fed the reads into MiXCR, producing one record per CDR3 protein. The sample comprises roughly 150,000 distinct CDR3 sequences, about a fifth of which are singletons, and 20% to 30% rests with the top ten. Sample: CD8+ T cells from cultured PBMCs, taken from culture after CMV antigen stimulation. The receptors stem from a human donor in good health (CMV status not recorded). Some clones in this sample may be carry-over from other donors' samples.

The rearrangement links TRBV4-1 to TRBJ2-3; the match to TRBD2 covers 9 bases. This CDR3 has 18 amino acids. V lost 0 bases, J lost 2 bases, and 9 bases stayed unmatched. Germline CDR1 reads MGHRA; CDR2 reads YSYEKL. In DNA form, the CDR3 reads TGCGCCAGCAGCCAAGATCCCCCTCTAGCGGGGATCACAGATACGCAGTATTTT. The encoded protein is CASSQDPPLAGITDTQYF.

This sequence joins TRBV14 and TRBJ2-5, with 8 bases that match TRBD1. The CDR3 totals 14 residues. Germline CDR1 reads SGHDN; CDR2 reads FVKESK. J lost 1 base, V lost 4 bases, and 2 bases had no gene match. The CDR3 DNA follows: TGTGCCAGCAGCCCGGACAGGGCCCAAGAGACCCAGTACTTC. Amino acid sequence: CASSPDRAQETQYF.

In its sample, this clonotype was seen many times. The gene calls are TRBV12-3 or TRBV12-4 and TRBJ1-1; D unresolved. Trimming cost V 3 bases and J 3 bases, with 5 bases left between them. This CDR3 comprises 12 residues. CDR3 in DNA: TGTGCCAGCAGTTTTAGCTACACTGAAGCTTTCTTT. This codes for CASSFSYTEAFF.

This clonotype was picked up a small number of times. The chain combines TRBV7-6 with TRBJ1-2, with D hard to call. CDR3 length: 16 residues. The germline CDR1 and CDR2 sequences are SGHVS and FNYEAQ. Trimming removed 0 bases from V and 8 bases from J, with 19 bases in between. CDR3 amino acids: CASSLARGQDPGGYTF. The CDR3 coding sequence is TGTGCCAGCAGCTTAGCTAGAGGGCAGGACCCTGGGGGCTACACCTTC.

The genes are TRBV5-6 and TRBJ1-2, with a possible D match to TRBD1 (5 bases). V shed 2 bases and J shed 8 bases, with 13 bases lying between them. The CDR3 length is 13 residues. The germline gives CDR1 SGHDT, CDR2 YYEEEE. The CDR3 DNA sequence: TGTGCCAGCAGCTTAGGGGCCCCGCGGGGCTACACCTTC. Translated, it gives CASSLGAPRGYTF.

The V call is TRBV7-8, the J call TRBJ2-2; 10 bases match TRBD1. V was pared by 6 bases and J by 7 bases, with 5 bases of the junction left unmatched. In germline, CDR1 is SGHVS, CDR2 FQNEAQ. The CDR3 sequence is 14 residues long. The CDR3: CASRRQGANGELFF. Here the CDR3 DNA reads TGTGCCAGCAGAAGACAGGGGGCTAACGGGGAGCTGTTTTTT.

This clonotype was observed a few times. V usage is TRBV28 and J usage is TRBJ2-7; no firm D call. The CDR3 has 14 residues. In germline, CDR1 is MDHEN, CDR2 SYDVKM. V lost 5 bases, J lost 0 bases, and 11 bases lay in between. The CDR3 reads CASSTPTSSYEQYF. In DNA form, the CDR3 reads TGTGCCAGCAGTACACCGACCAGCTCCTACGAGCAGTACTTC.

This clonotype was detected a few times. The chain employs TRBV6-6 and TRBJ2-7, with 10 bases aligning to TRBD2. This CDR3 has 15 residues. Germline loops: CDR1 MNHNY, CDR2 SVGAGI (reference sequence). The junction had 8 bases not matched to a gene; V was cut back by 6 bases and J by 3 bases. The CDR3 loop reads CASRPGSGGIYEQYF. The CDR3 bases are TGTGCCAGCAGACCGGGTAGCGGGGGGATCTACGAGCAGTACTTC.

J is TRBJ1-1 and V is TRBV4-3, with TRBD1 matching 7 bases. The CDR3 runs 16 residues. CDR1 and CDR2 from the germline V gene are LGHNA and YSLEER. The J segment lost 0 bases and the V segment lost 4 bases, leaving 8 bases of the junction unmatched. The CDR3 coding sequence is TGCGCCAGCAGCCGATCTCGGACAGGATTGAACACTGAAGCTTTCTTT. Its protein product is CASSRSRTGLNTEAFF.

This clonotype has more than one count but fewer than ten. The chain has TRBV7-9 and TRBJ2-2; D call uncertain. V lost 5 bases, J lost 6 bases, and 16 bases lay in between. Germline assignment: CDR1 SEHNR and CDR2 FQNEAQ (reference sequence). This CDR3 spans 15 amino acids. The CDR3 DNA reads TGTGCCAGCAGCCAAACTAATCGAGGCTCCGGGGAGCTGTTTTTT. Translated, it gives CASSQTNRGSGELFF.

J is TRBJ1-4 and V is TRBV25-1; D remains unclear. Germline V gene lookup returns CDR1 MGHDK and CDR2 SYGVNS. The CDR3 runs to 17 residues. V lost 1 base, J lost 0 bases, and 12 bases lay in between. For the CDR3, the DNA is TGTGCCAGCAGTGAATGGCGCCCCGTCCCAACTAATGAAAAACTGTTTTTT. Translating gives CASSEWRPVPTNEKLFF. Combining the CDR3 with reference TRBV25-1 and TRBJ1-4 gives the whole variable domain EADIYQTPRYLVIGTGKKITLECSQTMGHDKMYWYQQDPGMELHLIHYSYGVNSTEKGDLSSESTVSRIRTEHFPLTLESARPSHTSQYLCASSEWRPVPTNEKLFFGSGTQLSVL.

This chain uses TRBV4-3 with TRBJ1-1; D not resolved. The CDR3 runs 16 residues. Germline V CDR1 and CDR2: LGHNA, YSLEER. Trimming took 1 base from V and 1 from J, leaving 13 bases between them. CDR3 coding DNA: TGCGCCAGCAGCCAAGGGCGGGAAGTGGGGAACACTGAAGCTTTCTTT. Its translation is CASSQGREVGNTEAFF.

The chain uses TRBV12-3 or TRBV12-4 and TRBJ1-2, with D perhaps matching TRBD1 (5 bases). Trimming pared 1 base from V and 4 bases from J, leaving 13 bases between. This CDR3 is 15 amino acids long. DNA of the CDR3: TGTGCCAGCAGTTTAGAGGTTGCAGGGCTCTATGGCTACACCTTC. Its translation: CASSLEVAGLYGYTF.

This clonotype was observed a few times. The genes are TRBV29-1 and TRBJ1-2; D is unclear. The CDR3 sequence is 14 residues long. The V end lost 3 bases, the J end lost 11 bases, and 22 bases lay between the germline ends. Germline values: CDR1 SQVTM, CDR2 ANQGSEA. CDR3 protein: CSVELEGQELRYTF. In DNA, the CDR3 is TGCAGCGTTGAGCTGGAGGGTCAGGAGTTACGGTACACCTTC.

There are a few counts of this clonotype. The V gene is TRBV5-1, the J gene TRBJ2-5; D may be TRBD1 (6 bases). The V gene lost 4 bases and the J gene lost 1 base, with 11 bases spanning the gap. This CDR3 is built from 14 residues. Looked up from germline, CDR1 is SGHRS and CDR2 is YFSETQ. The CDR3 is CASSGGQIQETQYF. The CDR3 DNA reads as TGCGCCAGCAGCGGAGGACAGATCCAAGAGACCCAGTACTTC.

This chain joins TRBV7-4 and TRBJ2-7; D is perhaps TRBD2 (6 bases). V lost 3 bases and J lost 10, with 10 bases in between. CDR1 and CDR2 (germline): SGHVT, SQSDAQ. The CDR3 is 11 amino acids. The CDR3 sequence: CASSFGGVQYF. The CDR3 bases are TGTGCCAGCAGCTTCGGGGGAGTTCAGTACTTC.

This clonotype was picked up a small number of times. The chain joins TRBV2 to TRBJ2-1, with 7 bases fitting TRBD1. Germline values: CDR1 SNHLY, CDR2 FYNNEI. With 2 bases clipped from V and 7 bases from J, the junction kept 11 bases outside the gene matches. The CDR3 is 16 residues long. The chain's CDR3 is CASSEISTGARNEQFF. The CDR3 DNA follows: TGTGCCAGCAGTGAAATCAGTACAGGGGCTAGGAATGAGCAGTTCTTC. The full variable domain, completed using reference TRBV2 and TRBJ2-1, is EPEVTQTPSHQVTQMGQEVILRCVPISNHLYFYWYRQILGQKVEFLVSFYNNEISEKSEIFDDQFSVERPDGSNFTLKIRSTKLEDSAMYFCASSEISTGARNEQFFGPGTRLTVL.

V usage is TRBV7-9 and J usage is TRBJ1-5; D may be TRBD1 (6 bases). This CDR3 is 15 amino acids long. Trimming left V 6 bases short and J 2 bases short, with 14 bases between. Germline CDR1 is SEHNR and CDR2 is FQNEAQ (reference sequence). The CDR3 nucleotides read TGTGCCAGCAGTCCGGGACAAATGGGCAATCAGCCCCAGCATTTT. It yields the protein CASSPGQMGNQPQHF. The whole variable domain, filled in from reference TRBV7-9 and TRBJ1-5, reads DTGVSQNPRHKITKRGQNVTFRCDPISEHNRLYWYRQTLGQGPEFLTYFQNEAQLEKSRLLSDRFSAERPKGSFSTLEIQRTEQGDSAMYLCASSPGQMGNQPQHFGDGTRLSIL.